This T cell receptor (beta chain) is from a study of blood T cell repertoires in COVID-19. As for the study in general: In each case, the material was cDNA or gDNA derived from T cells, B-cell-depleted T cells, or PBMCs.

V shed 5 bases and J shed 4 bases, with 18 bases lying between them. The CDR3 covers 15 residues. Germline V gene lookup returns CDR1 SNHLY and CDR2 FYNNEI. Method: immunoSEQ multiplex PCR; TCRdb's copy keeps in-frame clones and lacks some. This sample has fewer than 140,000 clones, with over 55% found just once. Only one count was recorded for this clone. Sequencing was carried out using peripheral blood. V and J are TRBV2 and TRBJ2-7, with D unclear. This clonotype originated in a human donor with acute or convalescent COVID-19. The donor label of this sample is uncertain. CDR3 region: CASSSPRYALYEQYF. CDR3 nucleotides: TGTGCCAGCAGTTCCCCTCGGTACGCCTTGTACGAGCAGTACTTC. Based on the CDR3 plus reference TRBV2 and TRBJ2-7, the full variable domain is EPEVTQTPSHQVTQMGQEVILRCVPISNHLYFYWYRQILGQKVEFLVSFYNNEISEKSEIFDDQFSVERPDGSNFTLKIRSTKLEDSAMYFCASSSPRYALYEQYFGPGTRLTVT.